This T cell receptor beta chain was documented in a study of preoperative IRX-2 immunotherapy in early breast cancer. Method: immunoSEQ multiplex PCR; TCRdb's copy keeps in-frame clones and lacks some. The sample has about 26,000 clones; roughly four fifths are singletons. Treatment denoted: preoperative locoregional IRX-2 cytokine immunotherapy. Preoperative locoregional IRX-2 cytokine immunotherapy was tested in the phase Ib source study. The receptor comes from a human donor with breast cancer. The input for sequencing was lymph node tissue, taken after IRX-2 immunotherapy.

The CDR3 DNA reads as TGCGCCACAAGAAAAGAGTCCGATTCACCCCTCCACTTT. Translation: CATRKESDSPLHF. The V call is TRBV10-2, the J call TRBJ1-6; D is unclear. V was shortened by 10 bases and J by 8 bases, with 15 bases between the two germline ends. CDR1 WSHSY and CDR2 SAAADI come from the germline V gene. The CDR3 spans 13 residues.